This passage covers 24 T cell receptor beta chains from one sample sequenced in a study of shared clonotypes between healthy human individuals. This table comes from immunoSEQ multiplex PCR, and its TCRdb copy is limited to in-frame clones, with some not included. The repertoire has some 2.1 million clones, 85% to 95% of them found once; the top ten carry 0.1% to 0.15%. Sequenced sample: naive CD4+ T cells sorted from blood. The subset is: CD45RA+ positively selected. These receptors were collected from a young man in good health.

The rearrangement joins TRBV4-1 to TRBJ2-5; unclear D gene. This CDR3 has 14 residues. V lost 4 bases and J lost 0, with 9 bases in between. Germline V lookup: CDR1 MGHRA, CDR2 YSYEKL. Here the CDR3 DNA reads TGCGCCAGCAGCCCCGACTTGTACCAAGAGACCCAGTACTTC. Protein sequence: CASSPDLYQETQYF.

Note on this clone: This sequence may be a read error, since a much larger clone differs from it by one base. V and J are TRBV2 and TRBJ1-5, with 7 positions matching TRBD1. CDR1 and CDR2 from the germline V gene are SNHLY and FYNNEI. V was clipped by 5 bases and J by 1 base; unmatched bases: 2. The CDR3 is 14 residues long. This CDR3 is CASSQTGSNQPQHF. CDR3 in DNA: TGTGCCAGCAGTCAGACAGGGAGCAATCAGCCCCAGCATTTT.

The genes are TRBV27 and TRBJ2-2; TRBD1 or TRBD2 may be the D gene (5 bases each). V lost 5 bases and J 4 bases, leaving 20 bases between the germline ends. The CDR3 totals 17 residues. The germline V gene has CDR1 MNHEY and CDR2 SMNVEV (reference sequence). CDR3 amino acids: CASSPLGRDRGTGELFF. CDR3 nucleotide sequence: TGTGCCAGCAGTCCCCTTGGACGGGACCGTGGCACCGGGGAGCTGTTTTTT.

This chain joins TRBV10-3 and TRBJ2-7, with D perhaps TRBD1 (7 bases). Trimming took 7 bases from V and 0 from J, leaving 16 bases between them. The germline V gene encodes CDR1 ENHRY and CDR2 SYGVKD. The CDR3 runs 15 residues. The CDR3 loop is CAIMGLRDSSYEQYF. As DNA, the CDR3 is TGTGCCATCATGGGGTTGCGGGACAGCTCCTACGAGCAGTACTTC.

The chain combines TRBV28 with TRBJ1-5; TRBD1 matches at 7 bases. With 6 bases clipped from V and 3 bases from J, the junction kept 8 bases outside the gene matches. The length of the CDR3 is 15 residues. Germline CDR1 and CDR2: MDHEN and SYDVKM. The CDR3 DNA is TGTGCCAGCAGACGAACCGGGACAGACAATCAGCCCCAGCATTTT. It encodes CASRRTGTDNQPQHF.

This chain uses TRBV19 with TRBJ1-2; TRBD1 matches 7 bases. CDR1 and CDR2 from the germline V gene are LNHDA and SQIVND (reference sequence). This CDR3 has 13 residues. With 6 bases clipped from V and 2 bases from J, the junction kept 3 bases outside the gene matches. CDR3 sequence: CASRLTGNYGYTF. CDR3 DNA: TGTGCCAGTAGATTGACAGGGAACTATGGCTACACCTTC.

The chain links TRBV5-6 to TRBJ2-1; TRBD2 agrees at 11 bases. CDR3 length: 15 amino acids. Germline-derived CDR1 and CDR2 are SGHDT and YYEEEE. Trimming removed 0 bases from V and 7 bases from J; junction bases left unmatched: 3. The CDR3 region has the DNA TGTGCCAGCAGCTTGGAACTAGCGGGGGTTAATGAGCAGTTCTTC. It yields the protein CASSLELAGVNEQFF.

The genes are TRBV4-1 and TRBJ2-1, with TRBD1 matching over 8 bases. V shed 1 base, J shed 8 bases, and the junction held 4 bases outside the gene matches. This CDR3 is built from 14 residues. The germline V gene has CDR1 MGHRA and CDR2 YSYEKL. The CDR3 loop reads CASSQGDRGDEQFF. CDR3 nucleotides: TGCGCCAGCAGCCAAGGAGACAGGGGTGATGAGCAGTTCTTC.

This chain links TRBV5-1 with TRBJ1-6; D gene unclear. Germline lookup yields CDR1 SGHRS and CDR2 YFSETQ. CDR3 length: 13 residues. The V gene lost 6 bases and the J gene lost 9 bases, with 13 bases spanning the gap. The CDR3 sequence: CASNEGWGSPLHF. In DNA form, the CDR3 reads TGCGCCAGCAACGAGGGTTGGGGTTCACCCCTCCACTTT.

This clone was seen at least ten times. The chain links TRBV5-1 to TRBJ2-7; possibly TRBD2 for D (5 bases). Germline CDR1 reads SGHRS; CDR2 reads YFSETQ. This CDR3 has 13 residues. Trimming stripped 4 bases from V and 3 bases from J, with 11 bases between. CDR3: CASSEDGVYEQYF. In nucleotides, the CDR3 is TGCGCCAGCAGCGAGGACGGGGTCTACGAGCAGTACTTC.

With regard to this clone: The junction does not match germline at one end; this may be a read error. The chain employs TRBV2 and TRBJ2-2; D not resolved. Germline CDR1 reads SNHLY; CDR2 reads FYNNEI. This CDR3 has 11 residues. The chain's CDR3 is CASRVTEELFF. CDR3 bases: TGTGCCAGCAGGGTTACCGAGGAGCTGTTTTTT.

This clone came up once. This rearrangement joins TRBV5-1 to TRBJ1-1; 7 bases fit TRBD1. V was pared by 4 bases and J by 0 bases, with 24 bases of the junction left unmatched. There are 21 residues in the CDR3. Germline lookup yields CDR1 SGHRS and CDR2 YFSETQ. In DNA form, the CDR3 reads TGCGCCAGCAGCCAACGTGGGGCGATGATCCGACAGGGTGAGATGAACACTGAAGCTTTCTTT. It specifies CASSQRGAMIRQGEMNTEAFF. Variable domain in full (rest from reference TRBV5-1 and TRBJ1-1): KAGVTQTPRYLIKTRGQQVTLSCSPISGHRSVSWYQQTPGQGLQFLFEYFSETQRNKGNFPGRFSGRQFSNSRSEMNVSTLELGDSALYLCASSQRGAMIRQGEMNTEAFFGQGTRLTVV.

This clone appeared a few times. The same CDR3 arises from other DNA sequences in this sample as well. This chain connects TRBV20-1 to TRBJ2-3; D remains unclear. V lost 3 bases and J 6 bases, leaving 4 bases between the germline ends. The CDR3 totals 10 residues. The germline V gene has CDR1 DFQATT and CDR2 SNEGSKA (reference sequence). In DNA, the CDR3 is TGCAGTGCTAGTCAGGATACGCAGTATTTT. Translated, it gives CSASQDTQYF.

The chain uses TRBV6-6 and TRBJ2-1; D remains unclear. The germline V gene encodes CDR1 MNHNY and CDR2 SVGAGI (reference sequence). This CDR3 is built from 14 residues. The V end was cut by 7 bases, the J end by 0 bases, with 10 bases between. CDR3 sequence reads: CASIDRFSYNEQFF. The CDR3 nucleotides are TGTGCCAGCATAGACCGGTTCTCCTACAATGAGCAGTTCTTC.

This rearrangement joins TRBV25-1 to TRBJ1-3; 10 bases line up with TRBD1. CDR1 and CDR2 from the germline V gene are MGHDK and SYGVNS. The CDR3 totals 15 residues. J lost 2 bases, V lost 6 bases, and 4 bases had no gene match. CDR3 protein: CASSVGQGTGNTIYF. CDR3 coding DNA: TGTGCCAGCAGCGTGGGACAGGGGACTGGAAACACCATATATTTT. Based on the CDR3 plus reference TRBV25-1 and TRBJ1-3, the full variable domain is EADIYQTPRYLVIGTGKKITLECSQTMGHDKMYWYQQDPGMELHLIHYSYGVNSTEKGDLSSESTVSRIRTEHFPLTLESARPSHTSQYLCASSVGQGTGNTIYFGEGSWLTVV.

Notes on this clone: This specimen includes other DNA sequences encoding the same CDR3. DNA for the CDR3: TGCGCCAGCAGCCTAGGGAGGCCTAATGAAAAACTGTTTTTT. Protein sequence: CASSLGRPNEKLFF. This chain connects TRBV5-1 to TRBJ1-4; no clear D. With 4 bases removed from V and 3 bases from J, the gap between germline ends came to 10 bases. The CDR3 loop spans 14 amino acids. Germline CDR1 SGHRS, CDR2 YFSETQ.

The gene calls are TRBV13 and TRBJ1-1, with D possibly TRBD1 on 5 matching bases. From germline, CDR1 is PRHDT and CDR2 FYEKMQ (reference sequence). Trimming stripped 3 bases from V and 6 bases from J, with 11 bases between. This CDR3 spans 13 amino acids. The CDR3: CASSFRTGPEAFF. The CDR3 DNA reads as TGTGCCAGCAGCTTTCGTACAGGCCCTGAAGCTTTCTTT.

The chain combines TRBV2 with TRBJ2-3; D is possibly TRBD1 (7 bases). The V gene lost 3 bases and the J gene lost 3 bases, with 10 bases spanning the gap. The CDR3 has 14 residues. Germline V gives CDR1 SNHLY, CDR2 FYNNEI. The CDR3: CASSERDRTDTQYF. The CDR3, as DNA: TGTGCCAGCAGTGAGCGGGACAGAACAGATACGCAGTATTTT.

Remarks on this clone: The same CDR3 arises from other DNA sequences in this sample as well. The genes are TRBV7-2 and TRBJ1-5, with D possibly being TRBD1 (6 bases). The V and J ends lost 6 bases and 2 bases respectively, with 11 bases between them. Germline V gives CDR1 SGHTA, CDR2 FQGNSA. The CDR3 is 14 residues long. The CDR3, as DNA: TGTGCCAGCAGTCTTAGACAGGGCAATCAGCCCCAGCATTTT. This translates into CASSLRQGNQPQHF.

This rearrangement joins TRBV6-5 to TRBJ1-2; the D gene is possibly TRBD1 (6 bases). The V end was cut by 6 bases, the J end by 0 bases, with 14 bases between. Germline-derived CDR1 and CDR2 are MNHEY and SVGAGI. The CDR3 extends over 15 amino acids. This CDR3 is CASSSGTKTNYGYTF. Here the CDR3 DNA reads TGTGCCAGCAGCTCCGGGACAAAGACTAACTATGGCTACACCTTC.

The chain is built from TRBV11-2 and TRBJ1-4; no clear D. The germline V and J ends were trimmed by 3 bases and 0 bases, with 8 bases remaining between them. Germline loops: CDR1 SGHAT, CDR2 FQNNGV. The CDR3 consists of 15 residues. As DNA, the CDR3 is TGTGCCAGCAGCTTCCCAGCCGCAACTAATGAAAAACTGTTTTTT. Translating gives CASSFPAATNEKLFF.

V usage is TRBV30 and J usage is TRBJ2-1; 7 positions match TRBD2. V was clipped by 0 bases and J by 3 bases; unmatched bases: 11. Germline V gene lookup returns CDR1 GTSNPN and CDR2 SVGIG (reference sequence). This CDR3 spans 17 amino acids. CDR3 loop: CAWSVERWGEGYNEQFF. CDR3 in DNA: TGTGCCTGGAGTGTAGAGAGGTGGGGGGAGGGCTACAATGAGCAGTTCTTC.

The chain has TRBV6-6 and TRBJ1-3; D unclear. Trimming removed 0 bases at V and 4 bases at J, with 13 bases between. Germline-derived CDR1 and CDR2 are MNHNY and SVGAGI (reference sequence). The CDR3 spans 16 residues. CDR3 nucleotide sequence: TGTGCCAGCAGTTACTCGAAGGGAGGGAAGGGAAACACCATATATTTT. Translating gives CASSYSKGGKGNTIYF.

The chain couples TRBV28 to TRBJ1-6; D unclear. Germline CDR1 MDHEN, CDR2 SYDVKM. CDR3 length equals 14 residues. V was cut by 2 bases and J by 9 bases, with 11 bases left in between. The CDR3 protein is CASSLGRRGSPLHF. The CDR3 DNA sequence: TGTGCCAGCAGTTTAGGTAGGAGAGGTTCACCCCTCCACTTT.